This T cell receptor (beta chain) is drawn from a study of blood T cells in healthy people across ages (dated by TCRdb to the mid-2010s). In the study overall: Template switching captured roughly one uniquely barcoded TCR beta cDNA molecule per two T cells in model experiments. To track age-related changes in TCR beta repertoire diversity, the study relied on deep sequencing normalized with unique cDNA molecular identifiers. Donors were grouped into four age groups: young (average roughly 16 years), middle-aged (around 39), aged (around 60) and long-lived (around 80). The study analyzed two additional independent replicas of 1 million unique cDNA reads from the same blood draw for two donors, one aged 18 to 30 and one aged 80 or older.

Donors were 39 systemically healthy Caucasian individuals from Russia aged roughly 6 to 95 years. Ten milliliters of peripheral blood were drawn from each donor into EDTA-treated Vacutainer tubes. Ficoll-Paque density-gradient centrifugation was used to isolate PBMCs, with at least 6 million obtained per sample. Total RNA, at least 6 micrograms per sample, was extracted from PBMCs with Trizol reagent. For every donor, an aliquot of PBMCs went through flow cytometry to measure the percentages of naive CD45RAhigh/CD27high T cells. Only a few counts were recorded for this clonotype. Its antigen is not yet known. One base away there is no much larger clone; base qualities are not given. The library was made by 5' RACE. Instrument on record: Illumina HiSeq 2500. A second PCR of about 6 to 11 cycles was performed with a sample-barcoded 5' primer and a J-beta primer mix. A unique molecular identifier was introduced onto each TCR beta cDNA molecule by a template-switch 5' adaptor carrying 12 random nucleotides. Each sample yielded at least 2.5 million CDR3-containing paired-end reads. First-strand cDNA synthesis was performed from all RNA using the Mint cDNA synthesis kit, with priming by a TRBC-specific oligonucleotide. Following uracil-DNA glycosylase treatment, a first 18-cycle PCR with universal primers M1SS and BC2_uni_R was performed on all cDNA. Per the original workflow: For normalization, 1 million high-quality reads, each with a distinct molecular identifier, were randomly selected from each sample. Instead of being binned into consensus sequences, reads that shared molecular identifiers were thrown out. CDR3 identification, clonotype clustering and error correction used MiTCR with a Q25 quality threshold and the strictest error-elimination algorithm. A nonparametric unseen species model with Euler transformation was used to estimate a lower bound on total TCR beta diversity. TCRdb ran its own pipeline on the public reads, namely fastp trimming at Q25 and MiXCR clone calling, and kept in-frame beta chains. For every CDR3 protein sequence, its rows merge into one entry that carries the most common genes and DNA. TCRdb assigned the V and J calls; the authors' analysis was not used. This sample gives some 850,000 distinct CDR3 sequences in total; roughly 25% of them show up just once. The ten largest clones take up 2.5% to 3.5% of the sample.

The paper's findings and limits, for the study overall: Estimates of total diversity from one million sequenced T cells were regarded as lower bounds and underestimates. Bulk unsorted PBMC profiling prevented conclusive comparison of naive and antigen-experienced compartments. Donor CMV infection status was unknown, potentially confounding age-related changes in expanded clonotypes. The percentage of naive T cells measured by flow cytometry correlated strongly with observed TCR beta diversity. The long-lived group showed more naive CD4+ T cells, fewer expanded clones and increased TCR diversity than the aged group, suggesting age selection. Observed TCR beta diversity per million T cells fell roughly linearly with age, and a significant reduction was already apparent by age about 43.

These records were also assigned to another study, of T cells of mothers and their children. The second study reports: Donors were nine systemically healthy Caucasian individuals: three mothers and their six children. cDNA synthesis consumed the entire amount of extracted RNA, loaded at 1.5 ug RNA in each 15 ul reaction. In the second PCR, the M1S primer added sample barcodes and 2-4 random nucleotides. Each mother yielded over 9.5 million TCR beta CDR3 reads and each child roughly 3 million reads. In both related and unrelated pairs, thymic selection shapes the output of TCR recombination in a similar way, with inherited differences having only a minor effect. Normalized repertoire overlap was always found to be slightly, but never significantly, higher in related mother-child pairs than in unrelated mother-child pairs. Persistent microchimeric T cell clones were not detected, at a sensitivity of 85 to 100 clones per million clonotypes. In the study, deep NGS was used to compare the TCR beta repertoires of mothers and children, and features distinguishing related mother-child pairs from unrelated individuals were sought. The mean age was around 40 +/- 4 years for the mothers and approximately 11 +/- 4 years for the children. Libraries were sequenced on Illumina HiSeq 2000 with 100+100 nt paired-end reads after adapter ligation with NEBNext reagents. To prevent cross-contamination, the mother and child libraries were prepared a month apart and were sequenced in separate runs. Between roughly 450,000 and 2,200,000 distinct TCR beta clonotypes were identified per donor. Naive TCR beta clonotypes were estimated from low-frequency clonotypes matched to each donor's FACS-determined naive share, without sorting.

The receptor comes from a boy aged 5-17 years in good health. Sequencing was performed on blood.

The DNA sequence follows: TGCAGTGCCAGCGATACACCTAACTATGGCTACACCTTC. This codes for CSASDTPNYGYTF. Rearrangement joined TRBV20-1 to TRBJ1-2, with the D gene not clear enough to name. The CDR3 starts with the cysteine, ends with the phenylalanine, and has 13 residues. The retained sequence is limited to the CDR3, 39 bases, with the frame set at the first base. CDR1 DFQATT and CDR2 SNEGSKA were looked up in the germline V gene (reference sequence). V loses 6 bases of germline sequence and J loses 0 bases, and the interval between the two ends is 11 bases.